The next 25 T cell receptor beta chains were all read from a single sample in a study of vaccination effects on CD4 cells after COVID-19. These receptors' antigens are unknown. Viral peptide pools were used in the ViraFEST assay to expand antigen-specific CD4+ T cells, and sequencing came afterward. Scientists isolated CD4+ T cells after a roughly ten-day culture period ended. A PCR test confirmed that the person had SARS-CoV-2 infection between March and December 2020. This table comes from immunoSEQ multiplex PCR, and its TCRdb copy is limited to in-frame clones, with some not included. The sample includes about 45,000 clones, around 72% of them seen just once. The specimen comprised CD4+ T cells from PBMCs cultured with a peptide pool, sampled before COVID-19 vaccination. The receptor set was obtained from a human donor who had a prior SARS-CoV-2 infection.

The chain joins TRBV5-1 to TRBJ2-5; TRBD2 matches 7 bases. J lost 6 bases, V lost 4 bases, and 9 bases had no gene match. Germline CDR1 SGHRS, CDR2 YFSETQ. This CDR3 comprises 14 residues. The CDR3: CASSARGGLQTQYF. The CDR3 DNA sequence: TGCGCCAGCAGCGCCCGGGGAGGGCTACAGACCCAGTACTTC.

The genes are TRBV6-5 and TRBJ1-2, with no clear D. Trimming left V 5 bases short and J 5 bases short, with 12 bases between. The germline V gene encodes CDR1 MNHEY and CDR2 SVGAGI. This CDR3 has 13 amino acids. CDR3 sequence reads: CASSKGNGYGYTF. The CDR3 region has the DNA TGTGCCAGCAGTAAGGGAAATGGGTATGGCTACACCTTC.

This rearrangement joins TRBV9 to TRBJ1-3, with 9 bases fitting TRBD1. V dropped 4 bases and J dropped 4; count of bases not matched to a gene: 6. The V gene's germline CDR1 is SGDLS and CDR2 YYNGEE. The CDR3 length is 15 residues. Written as DNA, the CDR3 is TGTGCCAGCAGCATGGGACAGGGTGGCGGAAACACCATATATTTT. It yields the protein CASSMGQGGGNTIYF.

This clone was counted between two and nine times. The chain carries TRBV11-2 and TRBJ1-2, with D uncertain. Per germline, CDR1 SGHAT and CDR2 FQNNGV. V was clipped by 2 bases and J by 3 bases, with 16 bases between them. CDR3 length: 16 amino acids. The DNA for the CDR3 is TGTGCCAGCAGCTTATCGAGGGTCTGGTCCTACTATGGCTACACCTTC. It is translated as CASSLSRVWSYYGYTF.

This sequence joins TRBV10-3 and TRBJ2-5; 10 bases agree with TRBD2. The CDR3 loop spans 16 amino acids. Losses at the gene ends were 3 bases for V and 0 bases for J; bases not matched to a gene: 4. CDR1 and CDR2 (germline): ENHRY, SYGVKD. The CDR3 DNA is TGTGCCATCAGTGATAGGAGCGGGGGGGACCAAGAGACCCAGTACTTC. It codes for CAISDRSGGDQETQYF.

The genes are TRBV6-5 and TRBJ2-1, with 7 bases lining up with TRBD1. The CDR3 is 15 residues long. The trim removed 4 bases at V and 3 bases at J, leaving 6 bases unmatched. Germline V gives CDR1 MNHEY, CDR2 SVGAGI. CDR3 in DNA: TGTGCCAGCAGTTTGGCGACAGGGCGCTACAATGAGCAGTTCTTC. Translation gives CASSLATGRYNEQFF.

V is TRBV5-1 and J is TRBJ2-5, with 7 bases aligning to TRBD1. Trimming took 2 bases from V and 5 from J; bases not matched to a gene: 3. The CDR3 loop spans 13 amino acids. Per the germline V gene, CDR1 is SGHRS and CDR2 is YFSETQ. For the CDR3, the DNA is TGCGCCAGCAGCTTTACAGGGGACGAGACCCAGTACTTC. Its translation is CASSFTGDETQYF.

The rearrangement joins TRBV5-1 to TRBJ2-1; D ambiguous. The V and J ends lost 0 bases and 6 bases respectively, with 7 bases between them. This CDR3 region has 13 residues. CDR1 is SGHRS and CDR2 is YFSETQ in the germline V gene. CDR3 nucleotides: TGCGCCAGCAGCTTGGGATATCGCAATGAGCAGTTCTTC. This gives the protein CASSLGYRNEQFF.

The V gene is TRBV7-3, the J gene TRBJ2-6, with D tentatively TRBD1 (6 bases). Germline lookup yields CDR1 SGHTA and CDR2 FQGTGA. Trimming removed 5 bases from V and 0 bases from J, with 11 bases in between. This CDR3 is 16 amino acids long. In DNA form, the CDR3 reads TGTGCCAGCAGCCTAGGGACAACCTCTGGGGCCAACGTCCTGACTTTC. It specifies CASSLGTTSGANVLTF.

The V call is TRBV9, the J call TRBJ2-7; D call uncertain. The CDR3 consists of 15 residues. V dropped 0 bases and J dropped 2 bases, with 12 bases sitting between them. Germline-derived CDR1 and CDR2 are SGDLS and YYNGEE. The CDR3 DNA reads TGTGCCAGCAGCGTAGCTCCTGGGATCGCCTACGAGCAGTACTTC. It yields the protein CASSVAPGIAYEQYF.

The V gene is TRBV18, the J gene TRBJ1-4; 9 bases are shared with TRBD1. Germline values: CDR1 KGHSH, CDR2 LQKENI. V lost 1 base and J lost 6; bases outside the gene matches: 3. This CDR3 is built from 15 residues. Here the CDR3 reads CASSPRTGGHEKLFF. CDR3 coding DNA: TGTGCCAGCTCACCACGTACAGGGGGCCATGAAAAACTGTTTTTT.

The CDR3 coding sequence is TGTGCCAGCAGCGATCCGTACAGGGGGATTACTGAAGCTTTCTTT. Translating it yields CASSDPYRGITEAFF. The chain joins TRBV7-6 to TRBJ1-1, with 8 bases aligning to TRBD1. CDR3 length: 15 amino acids. J lost 5 bases, V lost 5 bases, and 10 bases had no gene match. From germline, CDR1 is SGHVS and CDR2 FNYEAQ.

The chain couples TRBV9 to TRBJ2-7; D is ambiguous. Trimming pared 0 bases from V and 3 bases from J, leaving 7 bases between. There are 13 residues in the CDR3. The germline V gene has CDR1 SGDLS and CDR2 YYNGEE. This CDR3 is CASSVASDYEQYF. The CDR3 region has the DNA TGTGCCAGCAGCGTAGCTTCCGACTACGAGCAGTACTTC. Full variable domain (missing parts from reference TRBV9 and TRBJ2-7): DSGVTQTPKHLITATGQRVTLRCSPRSGDLSVYWYQQSLDQGLQFLIQYYNGEERAKGNILERFSAQQFPDLHSELNLSSLELGDSALYFCASSVASDYEQYFGPGTRLTVT.

The CDR3 DNA follows: TGTGCCAGCAGCCAGGGACTAGCGTTGGTGGATACGCAGTATTTT. It translates to CASSQGLALVDTQYF. The V and J genes are TRBV3-1 (or the pseudogene TRBV3-2) and TRBJ2-3, with 10 bases fitting TRBD2. The germline V gene has CDR1 LGHDT and CDR2 YNNKEL (reference sequence). J lost 6 bases, V lost 3 bases, and 6 bases had no gene match. This CDR3 region has 15 residues.

The chain links TRBV4-3 to TRBJ2-7; D not certain. The CDR3 covers 15 residues. CDR1 LGHNA and CDR2 YSLEER come from the germline V gene. Deletions cut 1 base from V and 0 bases from J, with 10 bases between. CDR3 region: CASSQVRKSSYEQYF. The CDR3 bases are TGCGCCAGCAGCCAAGTACGGAAGAGCTCCTACGAGCAGTACTTC.

V and J are TRBV18 and TRBJ2-2; D is unclear. There are 15 residues in the CDR3. The V end lost 0 bases, the J end lost 2 bases, and 7 bases lay between the germline ends. CDR1 and CDR2 (germline): KGHSH, LQKENI. This CDR3 reads CASSPPDRNTGELFF. The CDR3, as DNA: TGTGCCAGCTCACCACCCGACCGAAACACCGGGGAGCTGTTTTTT.

This chain joins TRBV6-2 or TRBV6-3 and TRBJ2-1; D unclear. From germline, CDR1 is MNHEY and CDR2 SVGEGT. With 0 bases removed from V and 5 bases from J, the gap between germline ends came to 8 bases. The CDR3 runs 14 residues. DNA of the CDR3: TGTGCCAGCAGTTACTCTGTCGAGAACAATGAGCAGTTCTTC. It encodes CASSYSVENNEQFF.

J is TRBJ1-2 and V is TRBV4-3; D gene unclear. CDR1 is LGHNA and CDR2 is YSLEER in the germline V gene. The length of the CDR3 is 15 residues. The V gene lost 4 bases and the J gene lost 5 bases, with 17 bases spanning the gap. The CDR3 DNA sequence: TGCGCCAGCAGCCCGAACCCCAGCCTACAGTATGGCTACACCTTC. Protein: CASSPNPSLQYGYTF.

The chain combines TRBV6-5 with TRBJ1-1, with D tentatively TRBD1 (6 bases). V dropped 10 bases and J dropped 6 bases, with 15 bases sitting between them. Germline lookup yields CDR1 MNHEY and CDR2 SVGAGI. CDR3 length: 12 residues. CDR3 residues: CATRDGQSEAFF. CDR3 DNA sequence: TGTGCCACCCGGGACGGACAGTCTGAAGCTTTCTTT.

This chain joins TRBV18 and TRBJ2-1; the D is unclear. The CDR3 loop spans 13 amino acids. Germline V CDR1 and CDR2: KGHSH, LQKENI. Trimming removed 4 bases at V and 5 bases at J, with 9 bases between. This CDR3 reads CASSQGGNNEQFF. In nucleotides, the CDR3 is TGTGCCAGCTCACAGGGTGGGAACAATGAGCAGTTCTTC.

This chain links TRBV3-1 (or the pseudogene TRBV3-2) with TRBJ2-2; D not certain. Trimming stripped 3 bases from V and 0 bases from J, with 2 bases between. CDR3 size: 13 residues. CDR1 and CDR2 from the germline V gene are LGHDT and YNNKEL (reference sequence). The CDR3 DNA reads as TGTGCCAGCAGCCACACGAACACCGGGGAGCTGTTTTTT. Protein sequence: CASSHTNTGELFF.

The chain uses TRBV11-2 and TRBJ2-7, with D possibly matching TRBD1 (5 bases). V was cut by 5 bases and J by 0 bases, with 8 bases left in between. The CDR3 covers 13 residues. The germline CDR1 and CDR2 sequences are SGHAT and FQNNGV. This chain's CDR3 is CASSKDNSYEQYF. DNA for the CDR3: TGTGCCAGCAGCAAGGACAACTCCTACGAGCAGTACTTC.

The chain has TRBV4-1 and TRBJ2-1, with 13 bases identical to TRBD2. CDR1 is MGHRA, CDR2 YSYEKL, per germline. After removal of 5 bases from V and 5 bases from J, the junction contained 3 bases not matched to a gene. The CDR3 loop spans 15 amino acids. The CDR3 sequence is CASSRGLAGDNEQFF. The CDR3 DNA reads TGCGCCAGCAGCAGAGGACTAGCGGGGGACAATGAGCAGTTCTTC.

This chain uses TRBV11-2 with TRBJ2-7; 8 bases align to TRBD1. Germline values: CDR1 SGHAT, CDR2 FQNNGV. The CDR3 has 13 residues. With 6 bases clipped from V and 1 base from J, the junction kept 2 bases outside the gene matches. The chain's CDR3 is CASSRTGSYEQYF. The DNA of the CDR3 is TGTGCCAGCAGTCGGACAGGGTCCTACGAGCAGTACTTC.

In the case of this clone: Different DNA sequences within this sample yield the same CDR3. This chain joins TRBV2 and TRBJ1-1, with TRBD1 identical over 11 bases. Germline loops: CDR1 SNHLY, CDR2 FYNNEI. Losses at the gene ends were 6 bases for V and 4 bases for J; bases not matched to a gene: 1. The length of the CDR3 is 13 residues. The CDR3 region has the DNA TGTGCCAGCAGCGGGACAGGGGGCACTGAAGCTTTCTTT. Amino acids: CASSGTGGTEAFF.